The source of this TCR beta chain is a study of T-cell reconstitution after alpha-beta-depleted transplantation in children. General study results and limits: Hyperexpanded clones declined; after one year, newly produced T cells mostly supplied diversity.

This CDR3 comprises 15 residues. The germline gives CDR1 SEHNR, CDR2 FQNEAQ (reference sequence). Trimming stripped 2 bases from V and 8 bases from J, with 15 bases between. Note on this clonotype: Its specificity is unknown.

Molecular barcoding with unique molecular identifiers was used for the TCRbeta library. TCRdb re-called the PCR reads with MiXCR, one entry per CDR3 protein. The sample includes 600,000 to 700,000 distinct CDR3 sequences, over 10% seen only once; the top ten take around 0.79%. Sequenced material: PBMCs, taken before TCRalphabeta/CD19-depleted stem cell transplant. The TCR comes from a girl aged 2-9 years with congenital amegakaryocytic thrombocytopenia, due to receive a stem cell transplant. This chain uses TRBV7-9 with TRBJ1-4, with D hard to call. The CDR3 spells CASSLSSVRWEKLFF. The CDR3 DNA is TGTGCCAGCAGCTTAAGTTCAGTCCGGTGGGAAAAACTGTTTTTT.